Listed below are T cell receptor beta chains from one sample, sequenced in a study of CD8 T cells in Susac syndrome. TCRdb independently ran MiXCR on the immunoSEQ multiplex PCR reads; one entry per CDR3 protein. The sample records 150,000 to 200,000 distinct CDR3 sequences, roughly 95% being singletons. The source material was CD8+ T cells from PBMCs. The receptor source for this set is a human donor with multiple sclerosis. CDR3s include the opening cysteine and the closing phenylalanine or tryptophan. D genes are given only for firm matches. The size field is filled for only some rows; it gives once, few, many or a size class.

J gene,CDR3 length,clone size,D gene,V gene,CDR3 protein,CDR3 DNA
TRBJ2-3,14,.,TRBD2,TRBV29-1,CSVDRGVGTDTQYF,TGCAGCGTTGATCGGGGGGTGGGCACAGATACGCAGTATTTT
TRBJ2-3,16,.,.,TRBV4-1,CASSQESVLITDTQYF,TGCGCCAGCAGCCAAGAGAGCGTGTTAATCACAGATACGCAGTATTTT
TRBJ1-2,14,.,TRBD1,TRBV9,CASSGTGDDYGYTF,TGTGCCAGCAGCGGGACAGGGGACGACTATGGCTACACCTTC
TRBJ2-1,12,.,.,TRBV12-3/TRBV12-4,CASRVGYNEQFF,TGTGCCAGCAGGGTAGGGTACAATGAGCAGTTCTTC
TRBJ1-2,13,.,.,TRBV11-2,CASSLGGENGYTF,TGTGCCAGCAGCTTAGGGGGAGAAAATGGCTACACCTTC
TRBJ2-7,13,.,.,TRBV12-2,CASRQDRLHEQYF,TGTGCAAGTCGCCAGGACAGGCTCCACGAGCAGTACTTC
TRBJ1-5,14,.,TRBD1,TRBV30,CAWNTGVGNQPQHF,TGTGCCTGGAATACAGGGGTGGGCAATCAGCCCCAGCATTTT
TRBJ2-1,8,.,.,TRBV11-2,CASSPQFF,TGTGCCAGCAGCCCCCAGTTCTTC
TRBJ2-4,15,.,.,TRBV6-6,CASSYTPTSRDIQYF,TGTGCCAGCAGTTACACACCGACTAGTCGTGACATTCAGTACTTC
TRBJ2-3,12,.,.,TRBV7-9,CASSPLGDTQYF,TGTGCCAGCAGCCCCCTAGGAGATACGCAGTATTTT
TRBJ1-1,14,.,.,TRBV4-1,CASSHPGLDTEAFF,TGCGCCAGCAGCCACCCCGGTCTGGACACTGAAGCTTTCTTT
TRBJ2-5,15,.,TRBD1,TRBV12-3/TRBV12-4,CASSPPGQGEETQYF,TGTGCCAGCAGCCCCCCGGGACAGGGTGAAGAGACCCAGTACTTC
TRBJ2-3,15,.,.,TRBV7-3,CASSLTGADTDTQYF,TGTGCCAGCAGCTTAACCGGGGCCGACACAGATACGCAGTATTTT
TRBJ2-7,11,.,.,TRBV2,CASISTGEQYF,TGTGCCAGCATCTCCACAGGAGAGCAGTACTTC
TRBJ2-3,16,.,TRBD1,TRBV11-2,CASSLDPGTGEDTQYF,TGTGCCAGCAGCTTAGACCCCGGGACAGGGGAAGATACGCAGTATTTT
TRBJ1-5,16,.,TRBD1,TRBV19,CASSIVGDRINQPQHF,TGTGCCAGTAGTATAGTGGGGGACAGGATAAATCAGCCCCAGCATTTT
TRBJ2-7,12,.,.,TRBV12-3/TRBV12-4,CASSPGLYEQYF,TGTGCCAGCAGTCCAGGGTTGTACGAGCAGTACTTC
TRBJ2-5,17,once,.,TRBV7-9,CASSLGARSGQQETQYF,TGTGCCAGCAGCTTAGGAGCGAGGTCAGGACAGCAAGAGACCCAGTACTTC
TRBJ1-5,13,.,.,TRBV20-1,CSAGGGSNQPQHF,TGCAGTGCCGGAGGCGGTAGCAATCAGCCCCAGCATTTT
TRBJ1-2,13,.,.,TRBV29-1,CSVEESRNYGYTF,TGCAGCGTTGAAGAATCCAGGAACTATGGCTACACCTTC